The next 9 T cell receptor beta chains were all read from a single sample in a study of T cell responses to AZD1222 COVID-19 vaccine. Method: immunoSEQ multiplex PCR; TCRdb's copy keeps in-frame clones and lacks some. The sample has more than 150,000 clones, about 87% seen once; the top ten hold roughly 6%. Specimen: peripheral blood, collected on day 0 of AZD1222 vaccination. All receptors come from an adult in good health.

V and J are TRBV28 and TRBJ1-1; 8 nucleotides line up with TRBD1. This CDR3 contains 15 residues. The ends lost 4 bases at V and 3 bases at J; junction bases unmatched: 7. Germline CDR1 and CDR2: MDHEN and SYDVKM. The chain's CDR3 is CASSSADRGYTEAFF. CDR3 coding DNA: TGTGCCAGCAGTTCCGCCGACAGGGGTTACACTGAAGCTTTCTTT.

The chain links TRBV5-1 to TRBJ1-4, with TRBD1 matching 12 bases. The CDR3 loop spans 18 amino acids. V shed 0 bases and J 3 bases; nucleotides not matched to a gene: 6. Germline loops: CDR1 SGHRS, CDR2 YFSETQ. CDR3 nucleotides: TGCGCCAGCAGCTTGGGGGGACAGGGGGCGCTTGCTAATGAAAAACTGTTTTTT. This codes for CASSLGGQGALANEKLFF. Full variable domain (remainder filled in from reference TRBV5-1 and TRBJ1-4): KAGVTQTPRYLIKTRGQQVTLSCSPISGHRSVSWYQQTPGQGLQFLFEYFSETQRNKGNFPGRFSGRQFSNSRSEMNVSTLELGDSALYLCASSLGGQGALANEKLFFGSGTQLSVL.

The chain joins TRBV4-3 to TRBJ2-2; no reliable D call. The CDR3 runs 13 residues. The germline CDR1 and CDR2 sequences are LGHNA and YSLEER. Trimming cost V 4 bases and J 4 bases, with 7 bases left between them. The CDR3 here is CASSLQSTGELFF. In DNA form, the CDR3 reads TGCGCCAGCAGCCTACAGAGCACCGGGGAGCTGTTTTTT.

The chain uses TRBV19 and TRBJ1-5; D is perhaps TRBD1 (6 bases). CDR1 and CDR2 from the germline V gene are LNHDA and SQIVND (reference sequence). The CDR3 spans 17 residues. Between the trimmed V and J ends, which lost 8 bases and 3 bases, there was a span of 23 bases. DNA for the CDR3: TGTGCCAGTTCTCTTGAAGGGGGGATTGGGAACAATCAGCCCCAGCATTTT. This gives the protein CASSLEGGIGNNQPQHF.

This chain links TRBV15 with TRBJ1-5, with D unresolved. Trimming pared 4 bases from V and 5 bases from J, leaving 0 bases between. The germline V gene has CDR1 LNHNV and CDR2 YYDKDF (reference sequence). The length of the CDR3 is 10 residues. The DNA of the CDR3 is TGTGCCACCAGCAATCAGCCCCAGCATTTT. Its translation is CATSNQPQHF. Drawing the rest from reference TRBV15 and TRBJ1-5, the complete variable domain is DAMVIQNPRYQVTQFGKPVTLSCSQTLNHNVMYWYQQKSSQAPKLLFHYYDKDFNNEADTPDNFQSRRPNTSFCFLDIRSPGLGDTAMYLCATSNQPQHFGDGTRLSIL.

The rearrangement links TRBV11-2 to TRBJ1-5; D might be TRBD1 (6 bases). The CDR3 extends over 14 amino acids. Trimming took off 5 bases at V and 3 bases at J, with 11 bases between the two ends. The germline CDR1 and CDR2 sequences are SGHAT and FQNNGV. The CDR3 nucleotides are TGTGCCAGCAGCCCTGGACAGATCAATCAGCCCCAGCATTTT. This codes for CASSPGQINQPQHF.

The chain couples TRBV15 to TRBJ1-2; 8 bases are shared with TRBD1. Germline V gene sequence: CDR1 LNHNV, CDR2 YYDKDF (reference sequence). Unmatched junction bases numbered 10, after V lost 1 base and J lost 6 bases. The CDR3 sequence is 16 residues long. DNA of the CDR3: TGTGCCACCAGCAGAGGGACAGGGACACAAGGTAATGGCTACACCTTC. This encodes CATSRGTGTQGNGYTF.

The CDR3 coding sequence is TGTGCCAGCAGCCCTCAGGGAGGAAACACCATATATTTT. It yields the protein CASSPQGGNTIYF. The chain has TRBV14 and TRBJ1-3; perhaps TRBD1 as D (5 bases). This CDR3 has 13 residues. CDR1 and CDR2 from the germline V gene are SGHDN and FVKESK. Trimming removed 4 bases from V and 4 bases from J, with 8 bases in between.

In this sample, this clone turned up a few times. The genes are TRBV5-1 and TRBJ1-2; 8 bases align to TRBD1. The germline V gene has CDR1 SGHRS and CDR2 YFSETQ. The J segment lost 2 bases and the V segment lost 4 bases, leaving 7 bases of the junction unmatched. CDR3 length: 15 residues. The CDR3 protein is CASSPGTGENYGYTF. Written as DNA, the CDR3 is TGCGCCAGCAGCCCTGGGACAGGAGAGAACTATGGCTACACCTTC.